A single sample gave rise to the 14 T cell receptor beta chains below, sequenced in a study of T cell repertoires in cytomegalovirus infection. For these receptors, no antigen is known. MiXCR, applied by TCRdb to the reads, yields one record per CDR3 protein. The table lists a few hundred thousand distinct CDR3 sequences, approximately 42% of them singletons. The specimen comprised cultured PBMCs, sampled from culture after CMV antigen stimulation. These receptors came from a human donor in good health (CMV status not recorded). Some clones in this sample may be carry-over from other donors' samples.

This clonotype showed up just a few times. This chain links TRBV6-2 or TRBV6-3 with TRBJ2-3; unclear D gene. There are 15 residues in the CDR3. V was pared by 4 bases and J by 2 bases, with 13 bases between. CDR1 MNHEY and CDR2 SVGEGT come from the germline V gene. CDR3 in amino acids: CASSSPELTTDTQYF. DNA for the CDR3: TGTGCCAGCAGTTCGCCGGAGCTTACCACAGATACGCAGTATTTT.

This chain uses TRBV7-2 with TRBJ2-1; TRBD1 agrees at 7 bases. The CDR3 runs 17 residues. The ends lost 2 bases at V and 4 bases at J; junction bases unmatched: 11. In germline, CDR1 is SGHTA, CDR2 FQGNSA. The CDR3 DNA sequence: TGTGCCAGCAGCTTACGATCCGGGACAGTAAAGTACAATGAGCAGTTCTTC. Translating gives CASSLRSGTVKYNEQFF.

J is TRBJ1-3 and V is TRBV6-5; D is unresolved. The V gene lost 5 bases and the J gene lost 6 bases, with 14 bases spanning the gap. Germline-derived CDR1 and CDR2 are MNHEY and SVGAGI. This CDR3 spans 14 amino acids. In DNA form, the CDR3 reads TGTGCCAGCAGTACAATACGGGGTTCAAACACCATATATTTT. It specifies CASSTIRGSNTIYF.

The V and J genes are TRBV20-1 and TRBJ2-7; 9 nucleotides match TRBD2. The V gene's germline CDR1 is DFQATT and CDR2 SNEGSKA (reference sequence). J lost 2 bases, V lost 6 bases, and 8 bases had no gene match. The CDR3 length is 14 residues. CDR3: CSAAPSGVTYEQYF. Here the CDR3 DNA reads TGCAGTGCCGCGCCTAGCGGGGTTACCTACGAGCAGTACTTC.

V gene TRBV5-4 combines with J gene TRBJ2-5, with a possible D match to TRBD1 (5 bases). Trimming took 0 bases from V and 2 from J, leaving 11 bases between them. Per germline, CDR1 SGHNT and CDR2 YYREEE (reference sequence). The CDR3 covers 15 residues. CDR3 DNA: TGTGCCAGCAGCTTGGAGGGGTGGCGGCAAGAGACCCAGTACTTC. Protein sequence: CASSLEGWRQETQYF.

This clonotype was counted between two and nine times. The J gene is TRBJ2-3, the V gene TRBV5-1; 9 nucleotides match TRBD2. After removal of 2 bases from V and 0 bases from J, the junction contained 4 bases not matched to a gene. From germline, CDR1 is SGHRS and CDR2 YFSETQ. This CDR3 is 16 amino acids long. For the CDR3, the DNA is TGCGCCAGCAGCTTCCCTAGCGGGACTAGCACAGATACGCAGTATTTT. As protein: CASSFPSGTSTDTQYF.

This clonotype appeared a few times. The chain links TRBV7-2 to TRBJ2-7, with TRBD2 matching 12 bases. CDR1 and CDR2 (germline): SGHTA, FQGNSA. After removal of 1 base from V and 1 base from J, the junction contained 5 bases not matched to a gene. The CDR3 consists of 17 residues. CDR3 nucleotides: TGTGCCAGCAGCTTAGTGAAACTAGCGGGAGGTTCCTACGAGCAGTACTTC. Translated, it gives CASSLVKLAGGSYEQYF.

The chain couples TRBV6-8 to TRBJ2-5; TRBD2 matches at 7 bases. The CDR3 runs to 17 residues. From germline, CDR1 is MNHGY and CDR2 SAAAGT. The ends lost 5 bases at V and 5 bases at J; junction bases unmatched: 17. This CDR3 reads CASSKTILAGERETQYF. The CDR3 DNA reads TGTGCCAGCAGTAAGACAATTCTGGCGGGAGAGAGGGAGACCCAGTACTTC.

This clonotype showed up just a few times. The DNA of the CDR3 is TGTGCCAGCACCCCCGGGACTAGCGGGAGTTTACAATACAATGAGCAGTTCTTC. Its protein product is CASTPGTSGSLQYNEQFF. The rearrangement uses TRBV7-2 and TRBJ2-1, with 14 bases that match TRBD2. Germline trimming cut 7 bases from V and 4 bases from J; bases unmatched to any gene: 12. In germline, CDR1 is SGHTA, CDR2 FQGNSA. This CDR3 region has 18 residues. The full variable domain, rest sourced from reference TRBV7-2 and TRBJ2-1, is GAGVSQSPSNKVTEKGKDVELRCDPISGHTALYWYRQSLGQGLEFLIYFQGNSAPDKSGLPSDRFSAERTGGSVSTLTIQRTQQEDSAVYLCASTPGTSGSLQYNEQFFGPGTRLTVL.

This clonotype has a handful of counts. The V call is TRBV15, the J call TRBJ1-5, with D uncertain. V lost 0 bases, J lost 4 bases, and 10 bases lay in between. Per the germline V gene, CDR1 is LNHNV and CDR2 is YYDKDF (reference sequence). This CDR3 comprises 15 residues. CDR3 protein: CATSRDLTVNQPQHF. CDR3 coding DNA: TGTGCCACCAGCAGAGATTTAACGGTGAATCAGCCCCAGCATTTT.

This clonotype showed up many times. V gene TRBV4-1 combines with J gene TRBJ2-7, with D possibly being TRBD1 or TRBD2 (6 bases each). The length of the CDR3 is 17 residues. Trimming left V 3 bases short and J 2 bases short, with 20 bases between. The germline gives CDR1 MGHRA, CDR2 YSYEKL. CDR3: CASSHSSLGGSPYEQYF. DNA for the CDR3: TGCGCCAGCAGCCATTCCTCCCTAGGGGGGAGTCCCTACGAGCAGTACTTC.

This clonotype was picked up a small number of times. The V and J genes are TRBV7-6 and TRBJ2-5, with D perhaps matching TRBD2 (6 bases). CDR1 and CDR2 (germline): SGHVS, FNYEAQ. The CDR3 spans 11 residues. V lost 8 bases, J lost 7 bases, and 11 bases lay in between. The CDR3, as DNA: TGTGCCAGCCTGGCGGGGATGACCCAGTACTTC. Translation gives CASLAGMTQYF.

The gene calls are TRBV6-2 or TRBV6-3 and TRBJ1-1, with no clear D. This CDR3 comprises 14 residues. CDR1 and CDR2 (germline): MNHEY, SVGEGT. The V end was cut by 0 bases, the J end by 5 bases, with 10 bases between. CDR3 nucleotides: TGTGCCAGCAGTTACTCTCCGATGACAACTGAAGCTTTCTTT. Its protein is CASSYSPMTTEAFF.

This clonotype was found a few times. The chain employs TRBV7-9 and TRBJ2-3; TRBD2 aligns across 15 bases. V was clipped by 5 bases and J by 0 bases; unmatched bases: 6. Germline lookup yields CDR1 SEHNR and CDR2 FQNEAQ (reference sequence). This CDR3 is 18 amino acids long. As DNA, the CDR3 is TGTGCCAGCAGCCGTGGGACTAGCGGGGGGCAAAGCACAGATACGCAGTATTTT. Amino acid sequence: CASSRGTSGGQSTDTQYF.